What follows are 27 T cell receptor beta chains derived from one specimen sequenced in a study of OX40 agonist ivuxolimab in advanced cancers. The protocol used for the library was the immunoSEQ multiplex PCR assay. TCRdb's version of the immuneACCESS table is confined to in-frame rearrangements and falls short of the full clone set. An unresolved V gene accounts for under half of the shortfall where checked; the remainder is of unknown origin. The sample includes around 73,000 clones, with about 90% observed a single time. Under 0.65% of the sample is taken by the ten largest. The sequencing used CD4+ or CD8+ T cells sorted from blood, collected in a trial of the OX40 agonist ivuxolimab. These receptors were taken from an adult with an advanced solid tumor such as melanoma, head and neck, liver or kidney cancer.

This sequence joins TRBV11-1 and TRBJ2-2, with D unclear. This CDR3 has 15 amino acids. Between the trimmed V and J ends, which lost 4 bases and 0 bases, there was a span of 9 bases. Germline assignment: CDR1 SGHAT and CDR2 FQDESV (reference sequence). The CDR3: CASSYGPTNTGELFF. For the CDR3, the DNA is TGTGCCAGCAGCTATGGACCTACGAACACCGGGGAGCTGTTTTTT.

This clone was seen more than once but under ten times. V is TRBV9 and J is TRBJ1-1; D gene unclear. Trimming stripped 8 bases from V and 7 bases from J, with 15 bases between. The length of the CDR3 is 12 residues. CDR1 is SGDLS and CDR2 is YYNGEE in the germline V gene. In DNA, the CDR3 is TGTGCCAGTACTAGGGTTACCAATGAAGCTTTCTTT. Translation gives CASTRVTNEAFF.

The genes are TRBV11-3 and TRBJ2-2; D is uncertain. Germline V gene data show CDR1 as SGHNT and CDR2 as YENEEA. Trimming took off 5 bases at V and 0 bases at J, with 10 bases between the two ends. The CDR3 runs 15 residues. CDR3 sequence reads: CASSETAANTGELFF. As DNA, the CDR3 is TGTGCCAGCAGCGAAACGGCGGCGAACACCGGGGAGCTGTTTTTT.

This clone was counted only a few times. V usage is TRBV4-1 and J usage is TRBJ2-1; a weak D match, TRBD2 (5 bases). Trimming removed 0 bases at V and 4 bases at J, with 13 bases between. The CDR3 has 16 residues. Per germline, CDR1 MGHRA and CDR2 YSYEKL. The CDR3 sequence is CASSQDPRAVYNEQFF. The CDR3 nucleotides read TGCGCCAGCAGCCAAGATCCGCGAGCGGTTTACAATGAGCAGTTCTTC.

The V call is TRBV7-3, the J call TRBJ2-2; D might be TRBD1 or TRBD2, each matching 5 bases. This CDR3 has 14 residues. Between the trimmed V and J ends, which lost 1 base and 6 bases, there was a span of 9 bases. Germline loops: CDR1 SGHTA, CDR2 FQGTGA. The CDR3 bases are TGTGCCAGCAGCTTAAATGGGGGTCCCGGGGAGCTGTTTTTT. This translates into CASSLNGGPGELFF.

The rearrangement links TRBV30 to TRBJ2-7, with 10 bases that match TRBD1. Per the germline V gene, CDR1 is GTSNPN and CDR2 is SVGIG (reference sequence). V lost 4 bases and J lost 7; bases outside the gene matches: 7. The CDR3 has 13 residues. CDR3 coding DNA: TGTGCCTGGACCGGGACAGGGGACCGAGAGCAGTACTTC. It encodes CAWTGTGDREQYF.

The gene calls are TRBV19 and TRBJ2-3, with a possible D match to TRBD2 (5 bases). Looked up from germline, CDR1 is LNHDA and CDR2 is SQIVND (reference sequence). V gave up 3 bases and J gave up 4 bases, with 20 bases separating them. This CDR3 has 17 amino acids. Here the CDR3 DNA reads TGTGCCAGTAGTATCTCAAAGCGGTTCCCCATGGCAGATACGCAGTATTTT. The encoded protein is CASSISKRFPMADTQYF.

This chain joins TRBV7-8 and TRBJ2-5; perhaps TRBD2 as D (5 bases). Germline V gene data show CDR1 as SGHVS and CDR2 as FQNEAQ. The CDR3 extends over 15 amino acids. Trimming shortened V by 2 bases and J by 5 bases, and 15 bases separated the two germline ends. This CDR3 is CASSLLAQGRETQYF. CDR3 DNA sequence: TGTGCCAGCAGCTTATTAGCGCAAGGGCGGGAGACCCAGTACTTC.

The chain recombines TRBV5-1 with TRBJ2-3, with D uncertain. This CDR3 is 15 amino acids long. Per the germline V gene, CDR1 is SGHRS and CDR2 is YFSETQ. V was clipped by 1 base and J by 4 bases, with 13 bases between them. The CDR3 is CASSLMGSFPDTQYF. Here the CDR3 DNA reads TGCGCCAGCAGCTTGATGGGAAGTTTCCCAGATACGCAGTATTTT.

The chain has TRBV19 and TRBJ1-1; D call uncertain. Germline CDR1 LNHDA, CDR2 SQIVND (reference sequence). The CDR3 extends over 12 amino acids. Trimming removed 2 bases from V and 8 bases from J, with 9 bases in between. CDR3 sequence: CASSIRPVEAFF. CDR3 nucleotide sequence: TGTGCCAGTAGTATACGACCAGTCGAAGCTTTCTTT. The complete variable domain, with remaining parts taken from reference TRBV19 and TRBJ1-1, reads DGGITQSPKYLFRKEGQNVTLSCEQNLNHDAMYWYRQDPGQGLRLIYYSQIVNDFQKGDIAEGYSVSREKKESFPLTVTSAQKNPTAFYLCASSIRPVEAFFGQGTRLTVV.

This chain uses TRBV12-5 with TRBJ2-3; no firm D call. This CDR3 contains 13 residues. Trimming left V 5 bases short and J 2 bases short, with 8 bases between. From germline, CDR1 is LGHNT and CDR2 FRNRAP. The DNA for the CDR3 is TGTGCTAGTGGTCCCCCCCACACAGATACGCAGTATTTT. As protein: CASGPPHTDTQYF.

This clone came up once. DNA for the CDR3: TGTGCCAGCAATGCGGGGACCCTCGGGACAGGGGAAAAACTGTTTTTT. The encoded protein is CASNAGTLGTGEKLFF. The V call is TRBV28, the J call TRBJ1-4, with 9 bases matching TRBD1. The CDR3 sequence is 16 residues long. Looked up from germline, CDR1 is MDHEN and CDR2 is SYDVKM. The V and J ends lost 7 bases and 8 bases, in that order; junction bases with no gene match: 14.

The chain employs TRBV28 and TRBJ2-3, with 9 bases aligning to TRBD2. With V trimmed by 5 bases and J by 3 bases, 6 bases remained unmatched. Germline values: CDR1 MDHEN, CDR2 SYDVKM. The CDR3 has 15 amino acids. The CDR3, as DNA: TGTGCCAGCAGTGTAAGCGGGAGGTCGACAGATACGCAGTATTTT. Protein product: CASSVSGRSTDTQYF. The entire variable domain, with the rest obtained from reference TRBV28 and TRBJ2-3, is as follows: DVKVTQSSRYLVKRTGEKVFLECVQDMDHENMFWYRQDPGLGLRLIYFSYDVKMKEKGDIPEGYSVSREKKERFSLILESASTNQTSMYLCASSVSGRSTDTQYFGPGTRLTVL.

The J gene is TRBJ2-5, the V gene TRBV7-6, with a weak D call TRBD2 (6 bases). Per germline, CDR1 SGHVS and CDR2 FNYEAQ. There are 17 residues in the CDR3. V was trimmed by 1 base and J by 0 bases, leaving 15 bases between them. The CDR3 region is CASSLGASSAYQETQYF. The CDR3 DNA reads as TGTGCCAGCAGCTTAGGAGCTTCTAGCGCATACCAAGAGACCCAGTACTTC.

This clone was picked up one time. The V call is TRBV5-6, the J call TRBJ2-1; possibly TRBD1 or TRBD2 for D (5 bases each). The CDR3 has 16 residues. The V and J ends lost 6 bases and 7 bases respectively, with 23 bases between them. The germline gives CDR1 SGHDT, CDR2 YYEEEE. CDR3 loop: CASTIKRGPGFNEQFF. CDR3 sequence (DNA): TGTGCCAGCACCATCAAAAGGGGTCCGGGGTTTAATGAGCAGTTCTTC.

This clone has a single count. The rearrangement uses TRBV13 and TRBJ1-4; 7 nucleotides line up with TRBD1. Germline V gene data show CDR1 as PRHDT and CDR2 as FYEKMQ (reference sequence). This CDR3 comprises 15 residues. After removal of 5 bases from V and 4 bases from J, the junction contained 7 bases not matched to a gene. The chain's CDR3 is CASSDRTGVNEKLFF. The CDR3 bases are TGTGCCAGCAGCGACCGGACAGGAGTTAATGAAAAACTGTTTTTT.

The chain combines TRBV19 with TRBJ1-5; the match to TRBD1 covers 11 bases. V shed 10 bases, J shed 6 bases, and the junction held 2 bases outside the gene matches. This CDR3 spans 12 amino acids. Germline values: CDR1 LNHDA, CDR2 SQIVND (reference sequence). The CDR3: CATGQGGQPQHF. The CDR3 bases are TGTGCCACGGGACAGGGGGGTCAGCCCCAGCATTTT.

This clone was counted a few times. The rearrangement uses TRBV6-5 and TRBJ1-1; 10 bases align to TRBD1. The CDR3 sequence is 14 residues long. The V segment lost 5 bases and the J segment 4 bases; nucleotides outside the gene matches: 4. The germline V gene encodes CDR1 MNHEY and CDR2 SVGAGI. The CDR3 sequence: CASSRQGASTEAFF. For the CDR3, the DNA is TGTGCCAGCAGTCGACAGGGGGCTAGCACTGAAGCTTTCTTT.

V is TRBV7-9 and J is TRBJ1-3; the D is unclear. The germline CDR1 and CDR2 sequences are SEHNR and FQNEAQ (reference sequence). The V and J ends lost 1 base and 0 bases respectively, with 7 bases between them. CDR3 length: 15 residues. In DNA, the CDR3 is TGTGCCAGCAGCTTAGACAGAAACTCTGGAAACACCATATATTTT. It translates to CASSLDRNSGNTIYF. The full variable domain, its missing parts supplied by reference TRBV7-9 and TRBJ1-3, is DTGVSQNPRHKITKRGQNVTFRCDPISEHNRLYWYRQTLGQGPEFLTYFQNEAQLEKSRLLSDRFSAERPKGSFSTLEIQRTEQGDSAMYLCASSLDRNSGNTIYFGEGSWLTVV.

The rearrangement uses TRBV25-1 and TRBJ2-6, with 7 bases identical to TRBD1. The CDR3 is 14 residues long. Germline CDR1 is MGHDK and CDR2 is SYGVNS. V shed 3 bases and J 11 bases; nucleotides not matched to a gene: 7. CDR3 nucleotides: TGTGCCAGCAGTGAGTCCGGGACAGACGACGTCCTGACTTTC. Translating gives CASSESGTDDVLTF.

This chain uses TRBV5-6 with TRBJ2-1; TRBD2 matches 9 bases. The CDR3 length is 18 residues. With V trimmed by 5 bases and J by 0 bases, 12 bases remained unmatched. Germline CDR1 is SGHDT and CDR2 is YYEEEE. The CDR3 bases are TGTGCCAGCAGATCCCTCGGGGCGGGAGGGTCCTCCTACAATGAGCAGTTCTTC. This codes for CASRSLGAGGSSYNEQFF.

The J gene is TRBJ1-2, the V gene TRBV6-6, with D unresolved. This CDR3 is 14 amino acids long. Germline CDR1 and CDR2: MNHNY and SVGAGI (reference sequence). Trimming shortened V by 5 bases and J by 4 bases, and 14 bases separated the two germline ends. This CDR3 is CASSLSGPTYGYTF. CDR3 bases: TGTGCCAGCAGTCTCTCCGGACCGACCTATGGCTACACCTTC.

CDR3 sequence (DNA): TGCGCCAGCAGCTTGGAATCCCGGAACACTGAAGCTTTCTTT. Translated, it gives CASSLESRNTEAFF. The chain uses TRBV5-1 and TRBJ1-1, with unresolved D. Germline CDR1 SGHRS, CDR2 YFSETQ. Trimming stripped 0 bases from V and 1 base from J, with 7 bases between. CDR3 size: 14 residues.

The rearrangement uses TRBV29-1 and TRBJ2-2, with D unresolved. Germline CDR1 SQVTM, CDR2 ANQGSEA. Between the trimmed V and J ends, which lost 1 base and 5 bases, there was a span of 11 bases. The CDR3 extends over 14 amino acids. CDR3 sequence (DNA): TGCAGCGTTGAAGCTCGCGTAGGGACCGGGGAGCTGTTTTTT. Translated: CSVEARVGTGELFF.

This chain links TRBV4-1 with TRBJ2-3; D not resolved. CDR3 length: 13 residues. Germline-derived CDR1 and CDR2 are MGHRA and YSYEKL. The V gene lost 0 bases and the J gene lost 6 bases, with 7 bases spanning the gap. The chain's CDR3 is CASSQETRDTQYF. DNA for the CDR3: TGCGCCAGCAGCCAAGAAACCCGGGATACGCAGTATTTT.

The chain carries TRBV10-1 and TRBJ1-1; D is unresolved. Trimming took off 2 bases at V and 2 bases at J, with 12 bases between the two ends. The CDR3 length is 15 residues. CDR1 WNHNN and CDR2 SYGVQD come from the germline V gene (reference sequence). The CDR3 reads CASSERSQLNTEAFF. CDR3 bases: TGCGCCAGCAGTGAGAGGTCTCAACTAAACACTGAAGCTTTCTTT.

The CDR3, as DNA: TGTGCCAGCAGCTTAATGGGCCAGACCGCCAACGAGCAGTACTTC. Protein sequence: CASSLMGQTANEQYF. This sequence joins TRBV7-3 and TRBJ2-7; no clear D. This CDR3 has 15 amino acids. The germline V gene encodes CDR1 SGHTA and CDR2 FQGTGA. Trimming removed 1 base at V and 5 bases at J, with 15 bases between.